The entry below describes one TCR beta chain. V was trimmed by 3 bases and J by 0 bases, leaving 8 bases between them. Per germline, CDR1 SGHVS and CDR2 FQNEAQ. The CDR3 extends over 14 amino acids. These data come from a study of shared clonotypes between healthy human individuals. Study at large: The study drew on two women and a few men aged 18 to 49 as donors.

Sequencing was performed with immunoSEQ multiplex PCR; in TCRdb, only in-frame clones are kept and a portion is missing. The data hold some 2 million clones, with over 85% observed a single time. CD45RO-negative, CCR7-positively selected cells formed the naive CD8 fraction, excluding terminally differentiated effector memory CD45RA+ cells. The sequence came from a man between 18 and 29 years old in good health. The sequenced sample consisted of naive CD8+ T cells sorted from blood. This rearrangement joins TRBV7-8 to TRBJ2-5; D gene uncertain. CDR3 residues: CASSFGHDQETQYF. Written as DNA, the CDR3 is TGTGCCAGCAGCTTTGGTCATGACCAAGAGACCCAGTACTTC.